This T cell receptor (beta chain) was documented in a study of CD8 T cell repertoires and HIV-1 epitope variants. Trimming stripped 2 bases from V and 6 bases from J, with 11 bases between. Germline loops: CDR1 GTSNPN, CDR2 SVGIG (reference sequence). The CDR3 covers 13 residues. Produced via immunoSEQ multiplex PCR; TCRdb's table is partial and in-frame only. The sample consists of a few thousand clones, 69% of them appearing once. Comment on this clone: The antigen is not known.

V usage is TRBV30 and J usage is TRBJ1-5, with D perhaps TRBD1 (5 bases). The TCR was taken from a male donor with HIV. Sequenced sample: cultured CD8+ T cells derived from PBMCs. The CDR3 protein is CAWSYDSAQPQHF. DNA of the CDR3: TGTGCCTGGAGTTATGACAGTGCTCAGCCCCAGCATTTT.